A single sample gave rise to the 15 T cell receptor beta chains below, sequenced in a study of cytomegalovirus exposure and HLA in healthy donors. Clones were read by immunoSEQ multiplex PCR, and TCRdb kept only the in-frame ones, dropping some. The repertoire holds 95,000 to 120,000 clones, with approximately 96% as singletons. Sequenced material: PBMCs. The receptors here all came from a woman aged 18 to 35 in good health and CMV-seronegative.

This clone was seen a few times. The chain has TRBV2 and TRBJ1-2; D is undetermined. V lost 4 bases, J lost 2 bases, and 5 bases lay in between. Germline V CDR1 and CDR2: SNHLY, FYNNEI. The CDR3 totals 12 residues. Here the CDR3 reads CASSGGNYGYTF. CDR3 nucleotides: TGTGCCAGCAGTGGAGGGAACTATGGCTACACCTTC.

The chain links TRBV27 to TRBJ1-2; a possible D gene is TRBD1 (5 bases). V dropped 6 bases and J dropped 0 bases, with 14 bases sitting between them. This CDR3 region has 15 residues. Germline V gene lookup returns CDR1 MNHEY and CDR2 SMNVEV (reference sequence). The CDR3 spells CASSKAGGTNYGYTF. In nucleotides, the CDR3 is TGTGCCAGCAGCAAGGCGGGGGGTACTAACTATGGCTACACCTTC.

This clone was seen a handful of times. J is TRBJ2-2 and V is TRBV6-4; 9 bases match TRBD1. The CDR3 has 13 residues. The V segment lost 4 bases and the J segment 7 bases; nucleotides outside the gene matches: 1. The V gene's germline CDR1 is MRHNA and CDR2 SNTAGT. In DNA form, the CDR3 reads TGTGCCAGCAGTGGACAGGGGGTCGGGGAGCTGTTTTTT. Protein product: CASSGQGVGELFF.

This clone was found once. The gene calls are TRBV6-5 and TRBJ1-1, with 7 bases aligning to TRBD1. The V and J ends lost 4 bases and 2 bases, in that order; junction bases with no gene match: 7. In germline, CDR1 is MNHEY, CDR2 SVGAGI. The CDR3 extends over 15 amino acids. CDR3 protein: CASSSGQATNTEAFF. Here the CDR3 DNA reads TGTGCCAGCAGTTCCGGACAGGCTACTAACACTGAAGCTTTCTTT.

The rearrangement links TRBV6-1 to TRBJ1-1; 7 bases are a match to TRBD1. With 8 bases clipped from V and 1 base from J, the junction kept 7 bases outside the gene matches. There are 14 residues in the CDR3. CDR1 is MNHNS, CDR2 SASEGT, per germline. For the CDR3, the DNA is TGTGCCAGCCCCCGGGACAGACAGAACACTGAAGCTTTCTTT. Amino acid sequence: CASPRDRQNTEAFF.

V usage is TRBV19 and J usage is TRBJ1-2; possibly TRBD1 for D (5 bases). V lost 7 bases and J 8 bases, leaving 23 bases between the germline ends. Per the germline V gene, CDR1 is LNHDA and CDR2 is SQIVND (reference sequence). The CDR3 has 15 amino acids. CDR3 region: CASTSSFWGETGYTF. The CDR3 coding sequence is TGTGCCAGTACTTCCTCGTTCTGGGGCGAAACGGGCTACACCTTC.

The V gene is TRBV5-4, the J gene TRBJ2-7; 7 bases line up with TRBD2. Germline V CDR1 and CDR2: SGHNT, YYREEE (reference sequence). The CDR3 is 17 residues long. The trim removed 0 bases at V and 4 bases at J, leaving 13 bases unmatched. CDR3 protein: CASSLGGGLGFSYEQYF. CDR3 coding DNA: TGTGCCAGCAGCTTGGGGGGGGGTCTGGGGTTCTCTTACGAGCAGTACTTC.

The chain uses TRBV6-1 and TRBJ2-1; D possibly corresponds to TRBD2 (5 bases). CDR3 size: 13 residues. The germline CDR1 and CDR2 sequences are MNHNS and SASEGT. V dropped 3 bases and J dropped 7 bases, with 10 bases sitting between them. CDR3 residues: CASSEGEGNEQFF. In DNA, the CDR3 is TGTGCCAGCAGTGAGGGCGAGGGAAATGAGCAGTTCTTC.

The chain has TRBV7-9 and TRBJ1-1, with 7 positions matching TRBD1. This CDR3 has 15 amino acids. CDR1 is SEHNR and CDR2 is FQNEAQ in the germline V gene (reference sequence). The J segment lost 0 bases and the V segment lost 5 bases, leaving 6 bases of the junction unmatched. This chain's CDR3 is CASSTPRGLNTEAFF. In DNA form, the CDR3 reads TGTGCCAGCAGCACACCAAGGGGGCTGAACACTGAAGCTTTCTTT.

V and J are TRBV5-1 and TRBJ2-1; 8 bases are shared with TRBD2. The germline CDR1 and CDR2 sequences are SGHRS and YFSETQ. The CDR3 has 18 residues. The V and J ends lost 0 bases and 5 bases, in that order; junction bases with no gene match: 13. CDR3 region: CASSLGQGLREGHNEQFF. The DNA for the CDR3 is TGCGCCAGCAGCTTGGGGCAGGGACTACGGGAGGGACACAATGAGCAGTTCTTC.

About this clone: Other nucleotide sequences from this sample produce the same CDR3. The rearrangement joins TRBV7-2 to TRBJ2-1; 8 positions match TRBD2. The CDR3 extends over 14 amino acids. The J segment lost 2 bases and the V segment lost 3 bases, leaving 0 bases of the junction unmatched. In germline, CDR1 is SGHTA, CDR2 FQGNSA. The CDR3 DNA follows: TGTGCCAGCAGCTTGGGACTAGCCTACAATGAGCAGTTCTTC. This sequence encodes CASSLGLAYNEQFF.

V and J are TRBV7-2 and TRBJ2-3, with no clear D. V lost 4 bases, J lost 4 bases, and 12 bases lay in between. This CDR3 region has 14 residues. Germline V gene sequence: CDR1 SGHTA, CDR2 FQGNSA. The CDR3 nucleotides read TGTGCCAGCAGCTCCTTACGCGGCGCAGATACGCAGTATTTT. It codes for CASSSLRGADTQYF.

The rearrangement joins TRBV9 to TRBJ2-1; 11 bases fit TRBD2. After removal of 7 bases from V and 3 bases from J, the junction contained 15 bases not matched to a gene. This CDR3 spans 18 amino acids. Germline CDR1 SGDLS, CDR2 YYNGEE. This chain's CDR3 is CASSRAPQTSGVYNEQFF. CDR3 in DNA: TGTGCCAGCTCCAGAGCGCCCCAGACTAGCGGGGTCTACAATGAGCAGTTCTTC.

The chain recombines TRBV30 with TRBJ2-3; no definite D call. The CDR3 sequence is 15 residues long. Trimming removed 1 base from V and 0 bases from J, with 11 bases in between. Germline-derived CDR1 and CDR2 are GTSNPN and SVGIG (reference sequence). The CDR3 bases are TGTGCCTGGAGTGGTTTGTACAGCAGCACAGATACGCAGTATTTT. Protein product: CAWSGLYSSTDTQYF.

The sample holds one count of this clone. The gene calls are TRBV28 and TRBJ2-3; TRBD1 matches 12 bases. The CDR3 has 16 amino acids. The J segment lost 1 base and the V segment lost 6 bases, leaving 5 bases of the junction unmatched. CDR1 and CDR2 (germline): MDHEN, SYDVKM. CDR3 DNA sequence: TGTGCCAGCAGCGATGGGGACAGGGGGCGCACAGATACGCAGTATTTT. Its translation: CASSDGDRGRTDTQYF. Full variable domain (rest looked up from reference TRBV28 and TRBJ2-3): DVKVTQSSRYLVKRTGEKVFLECVQDMDHENMFWYRQDPGLGLRLIYFSYDVKMKEKGDIPEGYSVSREKKERFSLILESASTNQTSMYLCASSDGDRGRTDTQYFGPGTRLTVL.